The 21 T cell receptor beta chains below all came from one sample that was sequenced in a study of T cells after yellow fever vaccination. Each CDR3 protein is one row after TCRdb ran MiXCR on the 5' RACE reads. The profile shows around 310,000 distinct CDR3 sequences, roughly 4% of them singletons. Material: PBMCs, obtained on the day of the yellow fever booster vaccination. All receptors derive from a man aged 18 to 30 who received the YFV17D yellow fever vaccine.

The V gene is TRBV12-3 or TRBV12-4, the J gene TRBJ1-5, with 7 bases lining up with TRBD1. V lost 6 bases to trimming and J lost 4 bases; unmatched junction nucleotides: 6. The CDR3 contains 14 residues. The chain's CDR3 is CASSRGTVNQPQHF. For the CDR3, the DNA is TGTGCCAGCAGCCGAGGGACAGTTAATCAGCCCCAGCATTTT.

The chain has TRBV7-2 and TRBJ2-7, with TRBD1 matching over 8 bases. There are 14 residues in the CDR3. The junction had 5 bases not matched to a gene; V was cut back by 4 bases and J by 3 bases. Per germline, CDR1 SGHTA and CDR2 FQGNSA. Here the CDR3 reads CASSSPGQDYEQYF. The CDR3 bases are TGTGCCAGCAGCTCGCCGGGACAGGACTACGAGCAGTACTTC.

This clonotype was found many times. The chain is built from TRBV12-3 or TRBV12-4 and TRBJ2-1; no reliable D call. Trimming removed 3 bases at V and 7 bases at J, with 16 bases between. The CDR3 spans 15 residues. The CDR3 protein is CASSLELRIGNEQFF. CDR3 DNA sequence: TGTGCCAGCAGTTTGGAGCTCCGGATAGGTAATGAGCAGTTCTTC.

The rearrangement joins TRBV4-3 to TRBJ2-3; no firm D call. CDR1 LGHNA and CDR2 YSLEER come from the germline V gene. The CDR3 contains 17 residues. Trimming removed 4 bases from V and 0 bases from J, with 17 bases in between. The CDR3 DNA is TGCGCCAGCAGCCGTGTACAGTCCTTATCTAGCACAGATACGCAGTATTTT. Translation gives CASSRVQSLSSTDTQYF.

This clonotype showed up many times. The chain uses TRBV3-1 and TRBJ1-5; TRBD1 matches 9 bases. The CDR3 spans 15 residues. The trim removed 4 bases at V and 3 bases at J, leaving 4 bases unmatched. Germline V gene data show CDR1 as LGHDT and CDR2 as YNNKEL (reference sequence). Written as DNA, the CDR3 is TGTGCCAGCAGCCTAACAGGGGGCCCCAATCAGCCCCAGCATTTT. Translation: CASSLTGGPNQPQHF. Combining the CDR3 with reference TRBV3-1 and TRBJ1-5 gives the whole variable domain DTAVSQTPKYLVTQMGNDKSIKCEQNLGHDTMYWYKQDSKKFLKIMFSYNNKELIINETVPNRFSPKSPDKAHLNLHINSLELGDSAVYFCASSLTGGPNQPQHFGDGTRLSIL.

This clonotype was recorded a few times. The V gene is TRBV27, the J gene TRBJ2-4, with D unclear. Trimming stripped 3 bases from V and 0 bases from J, with 12 bases between. CDR3 length: 16 amino acids. Per germline, CDR1 MNHEY and CDR2 SMNVEV (reference sequence). The CDR3, as DNA: TGTGCCAGCAGTTTGTGGCTTACCTTAGCCAAAAACATTCAGTACTTC. Amino acid sequence: CASSLWLTLAKNIQYF.

This clonotype was detected ten times or more. The chain uses TRBV5-1 and TRBJ1-3; D possibly corresponds to TRBD1 (5 bases). Germline V CDR1 and CDR2: SGHRS, YFSETQ. The V and J ends lost 4 bases and 0 bases respectively, with 11 bases between them. The length of the CDR3 is 15 residues. The DNA of the CDR3 is TGCGCCAGCAGCCCATCGACAGACTCTGGAAACACCATATATTTT. Amino acid sequence: CASSPSTDSGNTIYF. Together with reference TRBV5-1 and TRBJ1-3, the CDR3 gives the full variable domain: KAGVTQTPRYLIKTRGQQVTLSCSPISGHRSVSWYQQTPGQGLQFLFEYFSETQRNKGNFPGRFSGRQFSNSRSEMNVSTLELGDSALYLCASSPSTDSGNTIYFGEGSWLTVV.

The chain employs TRBV30 and TRBJ1-1, with D unresolved. This CDR3 has 14 amino acids. From germline, CDR1 is GTSNPN and CDR2 SVGIG (reference sequence). Trimming left V 3 bases short and J 1 base short, with 12 bases between. The CDR3 is CAWSPLTPNTEAFF. DNA of the CDR3: TGTGCCTGGAGCCCCCTTACACCGAACACTGAAGCTTTCTTT.

Remarks on this clonotype: This sequence may be a read error, since a much larger clone differs from it by one base. The J gene is TRBJ2-5, the V gene TRBV5-4; D not resolved. Germline CDR1 and CDR2: SGHNT and YYREEE (reference sequence). This CDR3 spans 15 amino acids. The CDR3 DNA reads as TGTGCCAGCAGCTCATGGGTTCGCGGCCAAGAGACCCAGAACTTC. The encoded protein is CASSSWVRGQETQNF.

This chain connects TRBV7-8 to TRBJ2-5; 9 bases fit TRBD1. CDR1 and CDR2 from the germline V gene are SGHVS and FQNEAQ. The trim removed 4 bases at V and 5 bases at J, leaving 11 bases unmatched. CDR3 length equals 16 residues. The CDR3 DNA is TGTGCCAGCAGCTCCGTACCCGGGACAGGGCAGGAGACCCAGTACTTC. Its translation is CASSSVPGTGQETQYF.

The rearrangement joins TRBV11-2 to TRBJ2-3, with a weak D call TRBD2 (6 bases). Germline V gene sequence: CDR1 SGHAT, CDR2 FQNNGV. This CDR3 is 18 amino acids long. V dropped 1 base and J dropped 3 bases, with 20 bases sitting between them. CDR3 in DNA: TGTGCCAGCAGCTTAGGGCGGGGTATGGGTAGAAAAACAGATACGCAGTATTTT. It translates to CASSLGRGMGRKTDTQYF.

This clonotype was observed many times. DNA of the CDR3: TGCAGTGCTAGCCCGTCGGTTGGAGAGACCCAGTACTTC. Amino acid sequence: CSASPSVGETQYF. This sequence joins TRBV20-1 and TRBJ2-5; D is ambiguous. Germline CDR1 DFQATT, CDR2 SNEGSKA (reference sequence). This CDR3 region has 13 residues. Between the trimmed V and J ends, which lost 3 bases and 4 bases, there was a span of 12 bases.

This clonotype was seen only a few times. The chain combines TRBV12-3 or TRBV12-4 with TRBJ2-4, with D possibly TRBD1 on 5 matching bases. The CDR3 has 12 residues. Trimming shortened V by 3 bases and J by 12 bases, and 12 bases separated the two germline ends. The CDR3 DNA follows: TGTGCCAGCAGTTTGCTGCCTAGGGGTCAGTACTTC. It codes for CASSLLPRGQYF.

This clonotype was recorded at least ten times. The V call is TRBV12-3 or TRBV12-4, the J call TRBJ1-6; D might be TRBD1 (6 bases). This CDR3 region has 14 residues. The ends were cut back, 5 bases at V and 4 bases at J, with 9 bases in the middle. CDR3 sequence: CASSGTGYNSPLHF. The CDR3 DNA reads as TGTGCCAGCAGTGGCACAGGGTATAATTCACCCCTCCACTTT.

This chain links TRBV18 with TRBJ2-2, with TRBD1 as a possible D gene (5 bases). The V end lost 1 base, the J end lost 4 bases, and 13 bases lay between the germline ends. Germline V gives CDR1 KGHSH, CDR2 LQKENI. The CDR3 covers 16 residues. CDR3 protein: CASSPQGVGSTGELFF. CDR3 nucleotides: TGTGCCAGCTCACCACAAGGGGTTGGTAGCACCGGGGAGCTGTTTTTT.

V is TRBV27 and J is TRBJ1-5; a weak D match, TRBD1 (5 bases). Germline V lookup: CDR1 MNHEY, CDR2 SMNVEV (reference sequence). CDR3 length: 13 residues. V lost 4 bases to trimming and J lost 9 bases, with 13 bases between them. The CDR3 sequence is CASSSISRGPQHF. CDR3 bases: TGTGCCAGCAGTTCTATTTCAAGGGGGCCCCAGCATTTT.

This clonotype has a count of ten or more. The chain is built from TRBV28 and TRBJ1-6, with no clear D. Trimming removed 4 bases at V and 0 bases at J, with 10 bases between. Germline CDR1 MDHEN, CDR2 SYDVKM. The CDR3 is 16 amino acids. CDR3 sequence (DNA): TGTGCCAGCAGTTCAATACCGAGCTCCTATAATTCACCCCTCCACTTT. It encodes CASSSIPSSYNSPLHF.

This clonotype was seen many times. The chain employs TRBV5-1 and TRBJ1-5, with D hard to call. This CDR3 has 14 amino acids. V lost 1 base, J lost 3 bases, and 8 bases lay in between. Looked up from germline, CDR1 is SGHRS and CDR2 is YFSETQ. CDR3 sequence: CASSLYGDNQPQHF. The CDR3 DNA sequence: TGCGCCAGCAGCTTGTACGGTGACAATCAGCCCCAGCATTTT.

This clonotype was counted only a few times. The V call is TRBV7-2, the J call TRBJ2-3, with D perhaps TRBD2 (6 bases). V lost 5 bases and J lost 1, with 16 bases in between. The CDR3 contains 16 residues. CDR1 is SGHTA and CDR2 is FQGNSA in the germline V gene. The CDR3 protein is CASSPGGRGGTDTQYF. CDR3 in DNA: TGTGCCAGCAGCCCAGGCGGTCGCGGGGGCACAGATACGCAGTATTTT.

This clonotype was counted ten times or more. The chain recombines TRBV7-2 with TRBJ2-5, with unresolved D. Germline-derived CDR1 and CDR2 are SGHTA and FQGNSA. The CDR3 extends over 14 amino acids. Trimming cost V 5 bases and J 5 bases, with 15 bases left between them. The DNA of the CDR3 is TGTGCCAGCAGCCAAACGGACCCTAGGGAGACCCAGTACTTC. It yields the protein CASSQTDPRETQYF.

In its sample, this clonotype was seen many times. The chain is built from TRBV20-1 and TRBJ2-1; possibly TRBD2 for D (6 bases). The germline gives CDR1 DFQATT, CDR2 SNEGSKA (reference sequence). CDR3 length equals 15 residues. V was clipped by 6 bases and J by 2 bases, with 17 bases between them. The CDR3 loop is CSATFGGAPYNEQFF. CDR3 nucleotide sequence: TGCAGTGCAACTTTCGGGGGAGCCCCCTACAATGAGCAGTTCTTC.